This TCR beta chain was found in a study of cytomegalovirus exposure and HLA in healthy donors. As to this clone: Antigen: not known.

PCR amplification relied on 60 Vbeta primers (plus 13 Jbeta primers). Only in-frame clones appear in the TCRdb table, and some are missing; sequencing was by immunoSEQ multiplex PCR. The table includes fewer than 200,000 clones, 70% to 80% detected once. In germline, CDR1 is MNHEY, CDR2 SMNVEV (reference sequence). The CDR3 sequence is 21 residues long. Trimming cost V 7 bases and J 4 bases; bases outside gene matches: 21. General study points: A highly shared variant cluster was judged a likely technical artifact. Presence/absence analyses treated sequencing depth as roughly uniform across donors. Prior analysis indicated that the majority of TCR beta V segments exhibited productivity approximately 90% or approximately 30% of the time. CMV antigen specificity was confirmed in vitro for three CMV-associated chains.

The TCR was taken from a female donor in good health and CMV-seronegative. The chain combines TRBV27 with TRBJ2-6; 11 bases are a match to TRBD1. The sequenced sample was PBMCs. The CDR3 spells CASTSDRGLRGGPLGANVLTF. The CDR3 DNA sequence: TGTGCCAGCACCTCGGACAGGGGGCTTAGGGGAGGGCCCCTCGGGGCCAACGTCCTGACTTTC.